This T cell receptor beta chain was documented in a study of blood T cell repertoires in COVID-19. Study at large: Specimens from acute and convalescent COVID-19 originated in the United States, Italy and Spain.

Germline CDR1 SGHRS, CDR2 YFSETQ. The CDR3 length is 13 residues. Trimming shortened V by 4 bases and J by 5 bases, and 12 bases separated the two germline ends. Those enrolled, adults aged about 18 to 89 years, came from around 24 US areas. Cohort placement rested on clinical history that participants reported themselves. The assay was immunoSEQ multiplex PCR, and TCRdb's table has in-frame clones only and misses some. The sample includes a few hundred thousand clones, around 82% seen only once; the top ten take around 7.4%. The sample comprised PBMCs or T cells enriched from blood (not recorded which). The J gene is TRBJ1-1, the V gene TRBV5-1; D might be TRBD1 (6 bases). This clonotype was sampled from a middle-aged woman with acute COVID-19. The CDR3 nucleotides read TGCGCCAGCAGCAGAGGGGGATATACTGAAGCTTTCTTT. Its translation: CASSRGGYTEAFF.